These 27 T cell receptor beta chains originate from one sample sequenced in a study of OX40 agonist ivuxolimab in advanced cancers. Measured with immunoSEQ multiplex PCR; TCRdb has only the in-frame clones, and not every one. The table lists 20,000 to 25,000 clones, 70% to 90% of them singletons. The sequencing used CD4+ or CD8+ T cells sorted from blood, collected in a trial of the OX40 agonist ivuxolimab. These receptors were collected from an adult with an advanced solid tumor such as melanoma, head and neck, liver or kidney cancer.

The rearrangement links TRBV5-1 to TRBJ2-7; no reliable D call. The CDR3 has 14 amino acids. CDR1 and CDR2 from the germline V gene are SGHRS and YFSETQ. Trimming removed 2 bases at V and 2 bases at J, with 11 bases between. CDR3 residues: CASSFETETYEQYF. CDR3 bases: TGCGCCAGCAGCTTCGAGACCGAAACCTACGAGCAGTACTTC.

This clone showed up just once. Other nucleotide sequences from this sample produce the same CDR3. The J gene is TRBJ2-7, the V gene TRBV27; D unresolved. Trimming pared 2 bases from V and 7 bases from J, leaving 12 bases between. The CDR3 consists of 13 residues. Germline V gives CDR1 MNHEY, CDR2 SMNVEV (reference sequence). CDR3 in DNA: TGTGCCAGCAGTTTAACCGGGTCCCATGAGCAGTACTTC. Its translation: CASSLTGSHEQYF.

In regard to this clone: An end of the junction does not agree with germline; a read error may underlie this. The rearrangement uses TRBV5-4 and TRBJ1-2; TRBD1 matches at 8 bases. This CDR3 is built from 14 residues. Germline CDR1 SGHNT, CDR2 YYREEE (reference sequence). The CDR3 nucleotides read TGTGCCAGCAGCTTGGATCAGGGGGCGAGGCTATCTGCCTTC. This gives the protein CASSLDQGARLSAF. Supplemented by reference TRBV5-4 and TRBJ1-2, the full variable domain reads ETGVTQSPTHLIKTRGQQVTLRCSSQSGHNTVSWYQQALGQGPQFIFQYYREEENGRGNFPPRFSGLQFPNYSSELNVNALELDDSALYLCASSLDQGARLSAFGSGTRLTVV.

The V gene is TRBV7-9, the J gene TRBJ1-3; weak D call: TRBD1 (5 bases). The CDR3 extends over 12 amino acids. The V end was cut by 11 bases, the J end by 0 bases, with 8 bases between. Germline lookup yields CDR1 SEHNR and CDR2 FQNEAQ (reference sequence). The CDR3 DNA reads as TGTGCCGTGGGGCGCTCTGGAAACACCATATATTTT. As protein: CAVGRSGNTIYF.

This chain connects TRBV6-1 to TRBJ2-7; 10 bases align to TRBD2. Germline CDR1 and CDR2: MNHNS and SASEGT. V was pared by 7 bases and J by 2 bases, with 5 bases of the junction left unmatched. The CDR3 has 14 residues. CDR3 residues: CASIAGLATYEQYF. DNA of the CDR3: TGTGCCAGCATTGCGGGACTAGCGACCTACGAGCAGTACTTC.

V and J are TRBV6-6 and TRBJ2-7; possibly TRBD2 for D (7 bases). Trimming left V 8 bases short and J 4 bases short, with 12 bases between. Germline V gene lookup returns CDR1 MNHNY and CDR2 SVGAGI (reference sequence). CDR3 length equals 12 residues. CDR3 nucleotides: TGTGCCAGCGGGGGGGGCTCGTACGAGCAGTACTTC. This encodes CASGGGSYEQYF.

This clone was seen repeatedly, ten times or more. The rearrangement joins TRBV7-9 to TRBJ1-2, with 8 bases fitting TRBD1. This CDR3 comprises 13 residues. Germline V gene data show CDR1 as SEHNR and CDR2 as FQNEAQ (reference sequence). V dropped 5 bases and J dropped 7; count of bases not matched to a gene: 6. Here the CDR3 DNA reads TGTGCCAGCAGCGGACAGGGCCTTCTTGGCTACACCTTC. Protein product: CASSGQGLLGYTF.

This chain joins TRBV7-6 and TRBJ2-7; D remains ambiguous. Trimming took off 5 bases at V and 4 bases at J, with 15 bases between the two ends. Germline lookup yields CDR1 SGHVS and CDR2 FNYEAQ. This CDR3 comprises 14 residues. In DNA form, the CDR3 reads TGTGCCAGCAGCCGTCTAGGTGATCTTTACGAGCAGTACTTC. This codes for CASSRLGDLYEQYF.

This chain uses TRBV2 with TRBJ1-6; 7 nucleotides agree with TRBD1. Germline CDR1 reads SNHLY; CDR2 reads FYNNEI. The trim removed 4 bases at V and 9 bases at J, leaving 9 bases unmatched. This CDR3 contains 15 residues. In DNA form, the CDR3 reads TGTGCCAGCAGTGTGACCGGGACAGCCTTTTCACCCCTCCACTTT. Protein sequence: CASSVTGTAFSPLHF.

The chain has TRBV28 and TRBJ1-5; a possible D gene is TRBD1 (6 bases). V was clipped by 2 bases and J by 13 bases, with 18 bases between them. Germline CDR1 and CDR2: MDHEN and SYDVKM. The CDR3 runs to 14 residues. The CDR3 region has the DNA TGTGCCAGCAGTTTAATAGACGTGGGGGCGCCTCAGCATTTT. As protein: CASSLIDVGAPQHF.

The CDR3 spells CASSEGRAGLGFYEQYF. CDR3 coding DNA: TGTGCCAGCAGTGAAGGCAGGGCGGGCCTAGGCTTCTACGAGCAGTACTTC. The chain recombines TRBV6-1 with TRBJ2-7; possibly TRBD1 or TRBD2 for D (5 bases each). The germline V gene encodes CDR1 MNHNS and CDR2 SASEGT. This CDR3 comprises 17 residues. Between the trimmed V and J ends, which lost 1 base and 3 bases, there was a span of 19 bases.

The V gene is TRBV6-6, the J gene TRBJ1-1; tentatively, D is TRBD1 (6 bases). Germline V CDR1 and CDR2: MNHNY, SVGAGI (reference sequence). Deletions cut 5 bases from V and 1 base from J, with 11 bases between. The CDR3 sequence is 14 residues long. The CDR3 nucleotides read TGTGCCAGCAGTCAGAGGACAGCGAACACTGAAGCTTTCTTT. Translated: CASSQRTANTEAFF.

The chain is built from TRBV9 and TRBJ1-1, with D perhaps TRBD1 (5 bases). This CDR3 has 16 amino acids. From germline, CDR1 is SGDLS and CDR2 YYNGEE. The ends were cut back, 6 bases at V and 1 base at J, with 19 bases in the middle. CDR3 nucleotide sequence: TGTGCCAGCAACCTGTTGCGGGGGGGTACGAACACTGAAGCTTTCTTT. Translated, it gives CASNLLRGGTNTEAFF.

This clone occurred once. This chain connects TRBV2 to TRBJ1-5, with D maybe TRBD1 (5 bases). The CDR3 runs 16 residues. Per the germline V gene, CDR1 is SNHLY and CDR2 is FYNNEI. V was pared by 0 bases and J by 1 base, with 10 bases between. CDR3 in amino acids: CASSEAGGFSNQPQHF. The CDR3 nucleotides read TGTGCCAGCAGTGAAGCGGGGGGGTTCAGCAATCAGCCCCAGCATTTT.

This clone came up once. The chain recombines TRBV2 with TRBJ2-5; TRBD2 aligns across 7 bases. The CDR3 has 15 amino acids. The J segment lost 5 bases and the V segment lost 1 base, leaving 7 bases of the junction unmatched. Per the germline V gene, CDR1 is SNHLY and CDR2 is FYNNEI. The DNA of the CDR3 is TGTGCCAGCAGTGAAGAGGGTCTCGGGGGGGAGACCCAGTACTTC. It is translated as CASSEEGLGGETQYF.

The rearrangement uses TRBV6-5 and TRBJ2-2; possibly TRBD1 for D (6 bases). V was trimmed by 4 bases and J by 5 bases, leaving 8 bases between them. The CDR3 has 13 amino acids. Germline values: CDR1 MNHEY, CDR2 SVGAGI. CDR3 sequence: CASSSRGTGELFF. The CDR3 DNA reads TGTGCCAGCAGTTCGAGGGGGACCGGGGAGCTGTTTTTT.

The gene calls are TRBV7-3 and TRBJ2-3; 9 positions agree with TRBD2. Germline-derived CDR1 and CDR2 are SGHTA and FQGTGA. CDR3 length: 19 amino acids. J lost 1 base, V lost 2 bases, and 13 bases had no gene match. CDR3 in amino acids: CASSLLGGGATRGTDTQYF. DNA for the CDR3: TGTGCCAGCAGCTTACTCGGCGGGGGGGCCACCCGGGGCACAGATACGCAGTATTTT.

The V and J genes are TRBV2 and TRBJ1-1; the D is unclear. Germline CDR1 SNHLY, CDR2 FYNNEI. The CDR3 spans 15 residues. Trimming left V 5 bases short and J 3 bases short, with 16 bases between. The CDR3 is CASSQRHPTYTEAFF. The CDR3 nucleotides read TGTGCCAGCAGTCAGAGACACCCAACTTACACTGAAGCTTTCTTT.

Worth noting for this clone: The junction differs from germline at one of its ends, possibly a read error. This chain connects TRBV4-3 to TRBJ1-1; tentative D call: TRBD1 (6 bases). Germline V gene sequence: CDR1 LGHNA, CDR2 YSLEER. The CDR3 has 14 residues. The CDR3 sequence: CASRQAGTLAEAFF. In DNA form, the CDR3 reads TGCGCCAGCAGACAAGCCGGGACACTTGCTGAAGCTTTCTTT.

This clone occurred once. V usage is TRBV7-6 and J usage is TRBJ2-7; 9 nucleotides line up with TRBD1. This CDR3 is built from 14 residues. J was trimmed by 2 bases and V by 3 bases; bases with no gene match: 2. Germline assignment: CDR1 SGHVS and CDR2 FNYEAQ. CDR3 sequence: CASSFRTGAYEQYF. The CDR3 nucleotides are TGTGCCAGCAGCTTTAGGACAGGGGCCTACGAGCAGTACTTC.

The genes are TRBV6-6 and TRBJ2-7; 8 bases are shared with TRBD1. V was clipped by 6 bases and J by 5 bases; unmatched bases: 6. CDR1 is MNHNY, CDR2 SVGAGI, per germline (reference sequence). This CDR3 is 13 amino acids long. In DNA form, the CDR3 reads TGTGCCAGCAGGATGACAGGGGTGGACGAGCAGTACTTC. This sequence encodes CASRMTGVDEQYF.

The gene calls are TRBV7-9 and TRBJ2-2; 9 positions match TRBD1. V gave up 4 bases and J gave up 0 bases; unmatched junction bases: 9. This CDR3 comprises 18 residues. The germline CDR1 and CDR2 sequences are SEHNR and FQNEAQ (reference sequence). The CDR3 loop is CASSSSARDRANTGELFF. CDR3 bases: TGTGCCAGCAGCTCATCTGCCCGGGACAGGGCGAACACCGGGGAGCTGTTTTTT.

The chain joins TRBV4-1 to TRBJ2-7; 10 nucleotides line up with TRBD1. The V gene end was trimmed by 2 bases and the J gene end by 4 bases; junction bases not matched to a gene: 11. This CDR3 has 17 amino acids. Germline values: CDR1 MGHRA, CDR2 YSYEKL. The CDR3 sequence is CASSQILLVGQGYEQYF. In DNA, the CDR3 is TGCGCCAGCAGCCAAATTCTTCTGGTGGGACAGGGGTACGAGCAGTACTTC.

There are a few counts of this clone. Additional DNA sequences in this sample encode the identical CDR3. The CDR3 coding sequence is TGTGCCAGCAGCCTGGAAGTCGGCACAGATACGCAGTATTTT. Translating it yields CASSLEVGTDTQYF. The V and J genes are TRBV7-3 and TRBJ2-3; no clear D. The CDR3 runs to 14 residues. The germline V and J ends were trimmed by 5 bases and 1 base, with 10 bases remaining between them. Looked up from germline, CDR1 is SGHTA and CDR2 is FQGTGA.

This clone occurred once. J is TRBJ1-4 and V is TRBV7-9, with D unclear. CDR3 size: 16 residues. V lost 5 bases and J 8 bases, leaving 21 bases between the germline ends. The germline gives CDR1 SEHNR, CDR2 FQNEAQ (reference sequence). The CDR3 sequence is CASSPSIGWTGEKLFF. The CDR3 region has the DNA TGTGCCAGCAGCCCTAGCATAGGGTGGACGGGGGAAAAACTGTTTTTT.

This chain joins TRBV19 and TRBJ1-1, with no clear D. V lost 3 bases and J lost 1, with 6 bases in between. The CDR3 covers 13 residues. CDR1 LNHDA and CDR2 SQIVND come from the germline V gene (reference sequence). CDR3 DNA sequence: TGTGCCAGTAGTATCCGCGGGAACACTGAAGCTTTCTTT. Residues: CASSIRGNTEAFF.

The chain is built from TRBV4-1 and TRBJ2-7, with TRBD2 as a possible D gene (6 bases). The CDR3 covers 14 residues. The germline V gene has CDR1 MGHRA and CDR2 YSYEKL. V shed 4 bases and J shed 2 bases, with 12 bases lying between them. DNA of the CDR3: TGCGCCAGCAGCCCCACGGCTAGCGCCTACGAGCAGTACTTC. Translated, it gives CASSPTASAYEQYF.